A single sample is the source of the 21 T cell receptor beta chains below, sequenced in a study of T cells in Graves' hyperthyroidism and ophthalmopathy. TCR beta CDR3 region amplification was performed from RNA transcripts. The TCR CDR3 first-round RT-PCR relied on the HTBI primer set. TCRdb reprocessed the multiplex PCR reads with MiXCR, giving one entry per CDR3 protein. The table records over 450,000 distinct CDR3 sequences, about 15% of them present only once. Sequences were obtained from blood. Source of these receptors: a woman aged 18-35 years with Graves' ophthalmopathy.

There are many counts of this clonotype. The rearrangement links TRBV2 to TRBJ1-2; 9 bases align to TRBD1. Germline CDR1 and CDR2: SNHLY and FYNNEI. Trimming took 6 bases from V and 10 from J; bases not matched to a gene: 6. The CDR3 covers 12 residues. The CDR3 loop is CASRPGTGSYTF. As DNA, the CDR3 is TGTGCCAGCAGGCCCGGGACAGGGTCCTACACCTTC. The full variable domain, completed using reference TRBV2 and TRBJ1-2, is EPEVTQTPSHQVTQMGQEVILRCVPISNHLYFYWYRQILGQKVEFLVSFYNNEISEKSEIFDDQFSVERPDGSNFTLKIRSTKLEDSAMYFCASRPGTGSYTFGSGTRLTVV.

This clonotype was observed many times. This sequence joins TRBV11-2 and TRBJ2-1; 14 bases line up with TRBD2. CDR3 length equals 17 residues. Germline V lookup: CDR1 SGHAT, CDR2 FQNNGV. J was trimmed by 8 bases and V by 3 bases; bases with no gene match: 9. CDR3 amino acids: CASSFVRLAGGRDEQFF. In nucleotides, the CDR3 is TGTGCCAGCAGCTTCGTTCGACTAGCGGGAGGGCGTGATGAGCAGTTCTTC. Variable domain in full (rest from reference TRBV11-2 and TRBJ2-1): EAGVAQSPRYKIIEKRQSVAFWCNPISGHATLYWYQQILGQGPKLLIQFQNNGVVDDSQLPKDRFSAERLKGVDSTLKIQPAKLEDSAVYLCASSFVRLAGGRDEQFFGPGTRLTVL.

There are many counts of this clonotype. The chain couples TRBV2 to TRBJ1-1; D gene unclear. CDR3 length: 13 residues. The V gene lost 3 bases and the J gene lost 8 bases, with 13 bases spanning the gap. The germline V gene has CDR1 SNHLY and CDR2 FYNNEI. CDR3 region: CASSEVAPAEAFF. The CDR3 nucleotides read TGTGCCAGCAGTGAGGTCGCCCCGGCCGAAGCTTTCTTT.

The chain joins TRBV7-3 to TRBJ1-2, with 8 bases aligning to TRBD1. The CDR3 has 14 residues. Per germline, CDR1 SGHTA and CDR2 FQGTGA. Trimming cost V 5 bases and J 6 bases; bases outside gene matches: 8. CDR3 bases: TGTGCCAGCAGCCCTCAGGACAGGGCTCATGGCTACACCTTC. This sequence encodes CASSPQDRAHGYTF.

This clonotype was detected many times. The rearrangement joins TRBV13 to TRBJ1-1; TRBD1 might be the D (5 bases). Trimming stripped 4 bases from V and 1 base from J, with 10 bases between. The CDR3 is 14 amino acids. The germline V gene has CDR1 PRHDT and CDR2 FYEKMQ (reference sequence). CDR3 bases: TGTGCCAGCAGCTCGGGACTTCCGAACACTGAAGCTTTCTTT. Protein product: CASSSGLPNTEAFF.

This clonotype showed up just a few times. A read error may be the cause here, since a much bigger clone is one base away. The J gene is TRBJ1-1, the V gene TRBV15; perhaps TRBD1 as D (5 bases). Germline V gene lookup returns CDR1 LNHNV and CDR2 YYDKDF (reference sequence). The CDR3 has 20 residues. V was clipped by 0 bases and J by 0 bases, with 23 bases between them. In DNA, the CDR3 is TGTGCCACCAGCAGAGATCGTGATAGGGACCGTTACCCTATGAACACTGAAGCTTTCTTT. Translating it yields CATSRDRDRDRYPMNTEAFF.

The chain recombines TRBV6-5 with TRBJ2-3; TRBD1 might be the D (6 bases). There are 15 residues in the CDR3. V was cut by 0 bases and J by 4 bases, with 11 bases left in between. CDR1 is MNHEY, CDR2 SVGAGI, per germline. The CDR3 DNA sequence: TGTGCCAGCAGTTACTCGAGAGGGGGTGCAGATACGCAGTATTTT. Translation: CASSYSRGGADTQYF.

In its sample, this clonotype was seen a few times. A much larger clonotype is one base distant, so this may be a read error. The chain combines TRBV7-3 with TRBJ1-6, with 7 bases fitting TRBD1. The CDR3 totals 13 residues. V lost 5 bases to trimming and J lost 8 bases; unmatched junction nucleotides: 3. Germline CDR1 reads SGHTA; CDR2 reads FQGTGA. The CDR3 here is CASSIDRDSPLHF. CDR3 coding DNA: TGTGCCAGCAGCATAGACAGGGATTCACCCCTCCACTTT.

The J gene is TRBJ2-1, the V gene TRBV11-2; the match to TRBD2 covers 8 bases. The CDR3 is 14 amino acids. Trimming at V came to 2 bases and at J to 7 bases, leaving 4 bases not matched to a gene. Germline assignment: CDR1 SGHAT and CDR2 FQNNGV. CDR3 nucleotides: TGTGCCAGCAGCTTACGGACTAGCTCGAATGAGCAGTTCTTC. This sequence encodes CASSLRTSSNEQFF.

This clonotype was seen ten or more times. The CDR3 loop is CASSFGGHSVGGEAFF. DNA of the CDR3: TGTGCCAGCAGCTTCGGAGGACATTCAGTAGGGGGTGAAGCTTTCTTT. The chain uses TRBV7-2 and TRBJ1-1; D perhaps matches TRBD1 (6 bases). V gave up 3 bases and J gave up 7 bases, with 21 bases separating them. The CDR3 covers 16 residues. Germline lookup yields CDR1 SGHTA and CDR2 FQGNSA.

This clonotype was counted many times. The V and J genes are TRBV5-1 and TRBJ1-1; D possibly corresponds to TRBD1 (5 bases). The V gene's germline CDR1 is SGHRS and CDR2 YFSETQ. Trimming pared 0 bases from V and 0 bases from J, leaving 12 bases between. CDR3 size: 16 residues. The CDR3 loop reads CASSLGWGTLNTEAFF. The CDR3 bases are TGCGCCAGCAGCTTGGGGTGGGGCACCCTGAACACTGAAGCTTTCTTT.

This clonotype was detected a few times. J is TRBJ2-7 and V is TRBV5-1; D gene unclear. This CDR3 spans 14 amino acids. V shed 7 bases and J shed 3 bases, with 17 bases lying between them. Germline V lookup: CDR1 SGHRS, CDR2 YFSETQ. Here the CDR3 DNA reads TGCGCCAGCTCCTCGCTAGGGATCATCTACGAGCAGTACTTC. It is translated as CASSSLGIIYEQYF.

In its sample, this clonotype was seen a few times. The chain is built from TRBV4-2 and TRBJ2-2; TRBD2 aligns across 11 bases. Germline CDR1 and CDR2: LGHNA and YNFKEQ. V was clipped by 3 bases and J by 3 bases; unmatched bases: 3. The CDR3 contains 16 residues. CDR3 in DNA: TGTGCCAGCAGCCAGTCTAGCGGGGGGTACACCGGGGAGCTGTTTTTT. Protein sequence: CASSQSSGGYTGELFF.

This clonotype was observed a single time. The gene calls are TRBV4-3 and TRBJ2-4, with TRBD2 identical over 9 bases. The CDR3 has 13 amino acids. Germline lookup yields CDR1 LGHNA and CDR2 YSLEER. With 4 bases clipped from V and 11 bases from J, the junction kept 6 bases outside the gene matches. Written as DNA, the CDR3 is TGCGCCAGCAGCCCAGAGGGACTAGCATTTCAGTACTTC. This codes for CASSPEGLAFQYF.

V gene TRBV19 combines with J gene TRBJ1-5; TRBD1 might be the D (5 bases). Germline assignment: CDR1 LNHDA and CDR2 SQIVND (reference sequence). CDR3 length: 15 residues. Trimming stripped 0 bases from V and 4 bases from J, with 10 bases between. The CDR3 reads CASSIDGAKNQPQHF. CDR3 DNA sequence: TGTGCCAGTAGTATAGACGGGGCCAAGAATCAGCCCCAGCATTTT.

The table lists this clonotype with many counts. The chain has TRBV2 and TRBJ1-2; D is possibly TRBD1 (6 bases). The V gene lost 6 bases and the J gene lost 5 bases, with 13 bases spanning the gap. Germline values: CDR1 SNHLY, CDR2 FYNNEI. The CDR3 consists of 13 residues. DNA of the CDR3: TGTGCCAGCAGGGTCGACAGGTGGTATGGCTACACCTTC. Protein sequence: CASRVDRWYGYTF.

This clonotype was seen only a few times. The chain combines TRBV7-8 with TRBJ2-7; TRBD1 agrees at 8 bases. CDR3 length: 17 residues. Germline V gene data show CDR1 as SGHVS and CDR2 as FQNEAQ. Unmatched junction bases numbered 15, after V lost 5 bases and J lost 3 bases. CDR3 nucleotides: TGTGCCAGCAGCGAAAGGACAGGGTTAATCTCGAGCTACGAGCAGTACTTC. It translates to CASSERTGLISSYEQYF.

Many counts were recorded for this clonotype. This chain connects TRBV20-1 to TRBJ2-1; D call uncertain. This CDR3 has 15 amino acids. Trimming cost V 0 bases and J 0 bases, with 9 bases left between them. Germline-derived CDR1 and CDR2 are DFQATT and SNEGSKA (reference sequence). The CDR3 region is CSARDPSSSYNEQFF. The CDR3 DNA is TGCAGTGCTAGAGATCCTTCTAGCTCCTACAATGAGCAGTTCTTC.

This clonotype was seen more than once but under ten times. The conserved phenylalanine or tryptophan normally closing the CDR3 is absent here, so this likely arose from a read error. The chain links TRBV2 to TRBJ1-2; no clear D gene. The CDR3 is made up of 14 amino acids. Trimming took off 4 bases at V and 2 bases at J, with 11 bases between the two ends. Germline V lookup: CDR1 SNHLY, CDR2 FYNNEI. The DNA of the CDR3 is TGTGCCAGCAGTGGGGTTGGATTCAACTATGGCTACACCTCC. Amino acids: CASSGVGFNYGYTS.

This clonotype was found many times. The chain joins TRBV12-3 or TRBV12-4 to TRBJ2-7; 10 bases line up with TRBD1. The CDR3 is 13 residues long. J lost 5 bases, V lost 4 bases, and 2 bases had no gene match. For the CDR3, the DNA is TGTGCCAGCAGTTCGGACAGGGGGAACGAGCAGTACTTC. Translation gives CASSSDRGNEQYF.

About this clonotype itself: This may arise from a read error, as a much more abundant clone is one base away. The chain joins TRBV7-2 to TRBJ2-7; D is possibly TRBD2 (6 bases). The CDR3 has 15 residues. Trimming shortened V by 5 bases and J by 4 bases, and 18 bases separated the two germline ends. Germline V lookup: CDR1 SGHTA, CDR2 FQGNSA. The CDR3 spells CASSTLAGRGYEQYF. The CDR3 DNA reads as TGTGCCAGCAGCACCCTTGCGGGACGGGGGTACGAGCAGTACTTC.